This T cell receptor beta chain originates from a study of identifying expanded T cells in peripheral blood. Study-wide results and limits: Clone count variance between two-week samples rose with total template count. About 1.3 clones differed between technical replicates, versus around 16 and 19 over time.

Generated by immunoSEQ multiplex PCR, the TCRdb table keeps only in-frame clones and is missing some. This sample has 90,000 or so clones, with about 88% found just once. Germline V gene lookup returns CDR1 SNHLY and CDR2 FYNNEI. Trimming cost V 8 bases and J 2 bases, with 19 bases left between them. The CDR3 extends over 16 amino acids. About this clone itself: What it binds is not known.

The chain employs TRBV2 and TRBJ1-5; weak D call: TRBD1 (6 bases). The clonotype comes from a person aged 18 to 70 in good health. Input material: blood. CDR3 sequence (DNA): TGTGCCAGCCGATGGGACATTGGTTCGGGCAATCAGCCCCAGCATTTT. This gives the protein CASRWDIGSGNQPQHF.